A selection of T cell receptor beta chains follows, all from one sample in a study of breast tumors, draining lymph nodes, adjacent tissues. TCRdb independently ran MiXCR on the multiplex PCR reads; one entry per CDR3 protein. The sample yields around 130,000 distinct CDR3 sequences, about 31% seen once. Sequenced sample: axillary lymph node tissue. All receptors derive from a female donor with breast cancer. Some clones in this sample may be carry-over from other donors' samples. Each CDR3 is given with its conserved first and last residue. The order of the fields is clone size, D gene, J gene, V gene, CDR3 DNA, CDR3 protein. The D gene is left open where the match is weak. Where a row states a size, it is once, few, many or the class of an expanded clone; other rows omit it.

clone_size: many; d_call: TRBD1; j_call: TRBJ2-3; v_call: TRBV15; cdr3_nt: TGTGCCACCAGAGGAGACAGGGGCCAACGGGGGCGACTCACAGATACGCAGTATTTT; cdr3_aa: CATRGDRGQRGRLTDTQYF
clone_size: few; d_call: -; j_call: TRBJ2-7; v_call: TRBV2; cdr3_nt: TGTGCCAGCAGTCGACAGGAGGGGACGTACGAGCAGTACTTC; cdr3_aa: CASSRQEGTYEQYF
clone_size: -; d_call: -; j_call: TRBJ2-5; v_call: TRBV19; cdr3_nt: TGTGCCAGTAGTACTGCGAGGCAGCCTAAAGAGACCCAGTACTTC; cdr3_aa: CASSTARQPKETQYF
clone_size: many; d_call: TRBD2; j_call: TRBJ2-3; v_call: TRBV9; cdr3_nt: TGTGCCAGCAGCGTGGCGGGGGAGGCAGATACGCAGTATTTT; cdr3_aa: CASSVAGEADTQYF
clone_size: many; d_call: -; j_call: TRBJ2-7; v_call: TRBV15; cdr3_nt: TGTGCCACCAGCAGAGAGGGGAGCCAAAGGGACGAGCAGTACTTC; cdr3_aa: CATSREGSQRDEQYF
clone_size: -; d_call: -; j_call: TRBJ2-3; v_call: TRBV20-1; cdr3_nt: TGCAGTGCTAGAGATCTGGGCGACCTGGGGGCGCAGTATTTT; cdr3_aa: CSARDLGDLGAQYF
clone_size: -; d_call: TRBD2; j_call: TRBJ2-3; v_call: TRBV19; cdr3_nt: TGTGCCAGTAGTAGACGACTAGCGGGGGGCACAGATACGCAGTATTTT; cdr3_aa: CASSRRLAGGTDTQYF
clone_size: many; d_call: -; j_call: TRBJ2-7; v_call: TRBV5-8; cdr3_nt: TGTGCCAGCCGTGTCAGGGACTCCTACGAGCAGTACTTC; cdr3_aa: CASRVRDSYEQYF
clone_size: many; d_call: TRBD1; j_call: TRBJ2-3; v_call: TRBV18; cdr3_nt: TGTGCCAGCTCACTCCGGACAGGGGTGAGCACAGATACGCAGTATTTT; cdr3_aa: CASSLRTGVSTDTQYF
clone_size: many; d_call: TRBD1; j_call: TRBJ2-2; v_call: TRBV5-1; cdr3_nt: TGCGCCAGCAGCTTGGAGACAGGGTATGAGCTGTTTTTT; cdr3_aa: CASSLETGYELFF
clone_size: once; d_call: TRBD1; j_call: TRBJ1-6; v_call: TRBV28; cdr3_nt: TGTGCCAGCAGCCAGAAGCCGGGACAGGGGCAAAATTCACCCCTCCACTTT; cdr3_aa: CASSQKPGQGQNSPLHF
clone_size: many; d_call: -; j_call: TRBJ2-5; v_call: TRBV20-1; cdr3_nt: TGCAGTGCTAGATTGCCTAGCCGGGGACCTCAAGAGACCCAGTACTTC; cdr3_aa: CSARLPSRGPQETQYF
clone_size: few; d_call: TRBD1; j_call: TRBJ1-1; v_call: TRBV5-4; cdr3_nt: TGTGCCAGCAGCTTGGTGGCCAGGGGGAGCACTGAAGCTTTCTTT; cdr3_aa: CASSLVARGSTEAFF
clone_size: once; d_call: TRBD2; j_call: TRBJ2-7; v_call: TRBV20-1; cdr3_nt: TGCAGTGCTAGCCACGGGCTAGCGGGGGCCCACGAGCAGTACTTC; cdr3_aa: CSASHGLAGAHEQYF
clone_size: -; d_call: -; j_call: TRBJ2-7; v_call: TRBV18; cdr3_nt: TGCGCCTGCTCACCAGGGTCAACCGGCTACGAGCAGTACTTC; cdr3_aa: CACSPGSTGYEQYF
clone_size: -; d_call: TRBD1; j_call: TRBJ2-3; v_call: TRBV7-6; cdr3_nt: TGTGCCAGCAGCTTTAATGGGGACAGGGTGTACAATGAGCAGTATTTT; cdr3_aa: CASSFNGDRVYNEQYF
clone_size: -; d_call: -; j_call: TRBJ1-1; v_call: TRBV28; cdr3_nt: TGTGCCAGCTTACCTTTCGAGGGTCGGATGAACACTGAAGCTTTCTTT; cdr3_aa: CASLPFEGRMNTEAFF
clone_size: -; d_call: -; j_call: TRBJ2-2; v_call: TRBV20-1; cdr3_nt: TGCAGTGCTAGAGGGACACCGGCGGGCGTGAACACCGGGGAGCTGTTTTTT; cdr3_aa: CSARGTPAGVNTGELFF
clone_size: many; d_call: -; j_call: TRBJ1-2; v_call: TRBV7-9; cdr3_nt: TGTGCCAGCAGCTACAGAACCCCATATGGCTACACCTTC; cdr3_aa: CASSYRTPYGYTF
clone_size: once; d_call: TRBD2; j_call: TRBJ2-1; v_call: TRBV9; cdr3_nt: TGTGCCAGCAGCAAGGCGGGGGGGCCGTTTGAGCAGTTCTTC; cdr3_aa: CASSKAGGPFEQFF
clone_size: many; d_call: -; j_call: TRBJ2-1; v_call: TRBV10-3; cdr3_nt: TGTGCCACCTTGTCCGACTTCACAGGGCATGAGCAGTTCTTC; cdr3_aa: CATLSDFTGHEQFF
clone_size: few; d_call: TRBD2; j_call: TRBJ2-1; v_call: TRBV18; cdr3_nt: TGTGCCAGCTCACCAGAACTAGCGGGGGGGCTTGTCTACAATGAGCAGTTCTTC; cdr3_aa: CASSPELAGGLVYNEQFF
clone_size: -; d_call: -; j_call: TRBJ1-1; v_call: TRBV6-4; cdr3_nt: TGTGCCAGCAGTGGAGTGCGAGCTTTCTTT; cdr3_aa: CASSGVRAFF
clone_size: many; d_call: TRBD1; j_call: TRBJ1-4; v_call: TRBV15; cdr3_nt: TGTGCCACCAGCGGCCGGGACAGGGTACTGGAAAAACTGTTTTTT; cdr3_aa: CATSGRDRVLEKLFF
clone_size: many; d_call: TRBD2; j_call: TRBJ2-3; v_call: TRBV5-1; cdr3_nt: TGCGCCAGCAGCCGACAGACTAGCGGGGGGCTAGATACGCAGTATTTT; cdr3_aa: CASSRQTSGGLDTQYF
clone_size: -; d_call: TRBD2; j_call: TRBJ2-3; v_call: TRBV7-9; cdr3_nt: TGTGCCAGCAGCACCGGGACTAGCGGGGGGCTAAGCACAGATACGCAGTATTTT; cdr3_aa: CASSTGTSGGLSTDTQYF
clone_size: -; d_call: TRBD2; j_call: TRBJ2-7; v_call: TRBV7-8; cdr3_nt: TGTGCCAGCACTATGGGAGGGGACGAGCAGTACTTC; cdr3_aa: CASTMGGDEQYF
clone_size: many; d_call: -; j_call: TRBJ2-7; v_call: TRBV2; cdr3_nt: TGTGCCAGCAAGGACAGACCCACCGAGCAGTACTTC; cdr3_aa: CASKDRPTEQYF
clone_size: many; d_call: TRBD1; j_call: TRBJ2-5; v_call: TRBV27; cdr3_nt: TGTGCCAGCAGTTGGGACAGGGACCAGACCCAGTACTTC; cdr3_aa: CASSWDRDQTQYF
clone_size: many; d_call: TRBD1; j_call: TRBJ2-5; v_call: TRBV6-5; cdr3_nt: TGTGCCAGCAGTCACTCGAGCTTCTCGACAGGGACGGAGACCCAGTACTTC; cdr3_aa: CASSHSSFSTGTETQYF
clone_size: -; d_call: -; j_call: TRBJ2-2; v_call: TRBV20-1; cdr3_nt: TGCAGTGCTAGTAAATTCGAGGGGGTCGTGAACACCGGGGAGCTGTTTTTT; cdr3_aa: CSASKFEGVVNTGELFF
clone_size: -; d_call: -; j_call: TRBJ1-1; v_call: TRBV20-1; cdr3_nt: TGCAGTGCACGTAGGGGCAGGGAGGATGAAGCTTTCTTT; cdr3_aa: CSARRGREDEAFF
clone_size: many; d_call: TRBD2; j_call: TRBJ2-3; v_call: TRBV3-1; cdr3_nt: TGTGCCAGCAGAGGGACTAGCGGGTTCACTAGCACAGATACGCAGTATTTT; cdr3_aa: CASRGTSGFTSTDTQYF
clone_size: many; d_call: TRBD1; j_call: TRBJ1-2; v_call: TRBV30; cdr3_nt: TGTGCCTGGAGACCTCCGGGACAGGGTAACTATGGCTACACCTTC; cdr3_aa: CAWRPPGQGNYGYTF
clone_size: many; d_call: -; j_call: TRBJ2-1; v_call: TRBV7-3; cdr3_nt: TGTGCCAGCAGCTTAACTTTGCAGGGGAGGAACAATGAGCAGTTCTTC; cdr3_aa: CASSLTLQGRNNEQFF
clone_size: -; d_call: -; j_call: TRBJ1-2; v_call: TRBV7-9; cdr3_nt: TGTGCCAACAGCCGAACGACAGCACGGAATAGAGATGGCCACACCTTC; cdr3_aa: CANSRTTARNRDGHTF
clone_size: -; d_call: -; j_call: TRBJ2-1; v_call: TRBV28; cdr3_nt: TGTGCCAGCAGTTTAGTTCGTTCCGATGAGCAGATCTTC; cdr3_aa: CASSLVRSDEQIF
clone_size: many; d_call: TRBD1; j_call: TRBJ2-2; v_call: TRBV19; cdr3_nt: TGTGCCAGCTTCAAGGACAGGGCGAACACCGGGGAGCTGTTTTTT; cdr3_aa: CASFKDRANTGELFF
clone_size: -; d_call: -; j_call: TRBJ1-1; v_call: TRBV7-8; cdr3_nt: TGTGCCAGCAGCTATAAGGGACCTCAGAGGAACACTGAAGCTTTCTTT; cdr3_aa: CASSYKGPQRNTEAFF
clone_size: -; d_call: TRBD1; j_call: TRBJ2-7; v_call: TRBV20-1; cdr3_nt: TGCAGTGCTTCAACCGGGACAGGCCTGTACGAGCAGTACTTC; cdr3_aa: CSASTGTGLYEQYF
clone_size: many; d_call: TRBD1; j_call: TRBJ2-6; v_call: TRBV4-2; cdr3_nt: TGTGCCAGCAGCCAAGGGGTGACAGGGGTATTAGGGGCCAACGTCCTGACTTTC; cdr3_aa: CASSQGVTGVLGANVLTF
clone_size: many; d_call: -; j_call: TRBJ1-2; v_call: TRBV11-2; cdr3_nt: TGTGCCAGCAGCTTAGGGGCCCCCCAGGGAGGCTATGGCTACACCTTC; cdr3_aa: CASSLGAPQGGYGYTF
clone_size: -; d_call: -; j_call: TRBJ1-3; v_call: TRBV6-2/TRBV6-3; cdr3_nt: TGTGCCAGCCGTCCATGGGTCGACGACACCATATATTTT; cdr3_aa: CASRPWVDDTIYF
clone_size: many; d_call: -; j_call: TRBJ2-7; v_call: TRBV20-1; cdr3_nt: TGCAGTGCTAGATCGGGACAAAGCTACGAGCAGTACTTC; cdr3_aa: CSARSGQSYEQYF
clone_size: -; d_call: -; j_call: TRBJ2-3; v_call: TRBV5-6; cdr3_nt: TGTGCCAGCAGCTGGCTGGGACCCGGGACCACAGATACGCAGTATTTT; cdr3_aa: CASSWLGPGTTDTQYF
clone_size: once; d_call: -; j_call: TRBJ1-4; v_call: TRBV4-1; cdr3_nt: TGCGCCAGCAGCCGGGGACTAGCGGAGGGCGAAAAACTGTTTTTT; cdr3_aa: CASSRGLAEGEKLFF
clone_size: many; d_call: -; j_call: TRBJ1-2; v_call: TRBV5-1; cdr3_nt: TGCGCCAGCAGCTTTCTACCCAAGCCAGGGGAGAGGGATGGCTACACCTTC; cdr3_aa: CASSFLPKPGERDGYTF
clone_size: -; d_call: TRBD2; j_call: TRBJ2-5; v_call: TRBV19; cdr3_nt: TGTGCCAGTAGTTCCGGGACTAGCGGGAACCAGTACTTC; cdr3_aa: CASSSGTSGNQYF
clone_size: many; d_call: -; j_call: TRBJ1-3; v_call: TRBV6-1; cdr3_nt: TGTGCCAGCAGTGAAGCCACAGCTGGAAACACCATATATTTT; cdr3_aa: CASSEATAGNTIYF
clone_size: many; d_call: -; j_call: TRBJ1-6; v_call: TRBV6-2/TRBV6-3; cdr3_nt: TGTGCCAGCAGTTATGCGGGGACGGGTTCACCCCTCCACTTT; cdr3_aa: CASSYAGTGSPLHF
clone_size: many; d_call: TRBD2; j_call: TRBJ2-2; v_call: TRBV12-3/TRBV12-4; cdr3_nt: TGTGCCAGCAGCCCCTGGGTTGGGGGGGACGGGGAGCTGTTTTTT; cdr3_aa: CASSPWVGGDGELFF
clone_size: many; d_call: -; j_call: TRBJ2-5; v_call: TRBV25-1; cdr3_nt: TGTGCCAGCAGTGAATTGACAGGGGAGGGTAATGAGGAGACCCAGTACTTC; cdr3_aa: CASSELTGEGNEETQYF
clone_size: many; d_call: -; j_call: TRBJ2-5; v_call: TRBV5-5; cdr3_nt: TGTGCCAGCAGCTTGCAGGGGATCCAAGAGACCCAGTACTTC; cdr3_aa: CASSLQGIQETQYF
clone_size: -; d_call: TRBD1; j_call: TRBJ2-1; v_call: TRBV2; cdr3_nt: TGTGCCAGCAGTGACCTCCTCACGGGACAGGTAGACAATGAGCAGTTCTTC; cdr3_aa: CASSDLLTGQVDNEQFF
clone_size: -; d_call: -; j_call: TRBJ1-1; v_call: TRBV6-5; cdr3_nt: TGTGCCAGCAGGAGGGACGGATCGAACACTGAAGCTTTCTTT; cdr3_aa: CASRRDGSNTEAFF
clone_size: many; d_call: -; j_call: TRBJ1-5; v_call: TRBV20-1; cdr3_nt: TGCAGTGCTAGAGCTACCGGGGGAGGGTTGGCGGGTCAGCCCCAGCATTTT; cdr3_aa: CSARATGGGLAGQPQHF
clone_size: many; d_call: TRBD2; j_call: TRBJ2-5; v_call: TRBV9; cdr3_nt: TGTGCCAGCAGCCCGACTAGCGGGAAAGAGACCCAGTCCTTC; cdr3_aa: CASSPTSGKETQSF